This passage covers 14 T cell receptor beta chains from one sample sequenced in a study of T cells in Graves' hyperthyroidism and ophthalmopathy. RNA transcripts provided the source from which TCR beta CDR3 regions were amplified. HTBI primers were used for first-round RT-PCR of the TCR CDR3. TCRdb redid the calling of the multiplex PCR reads with MiXCR, one entry per CDR3 protein. The sample lists approximately 320,000 distinct CDR3 sequences; 16% were seen once. Input material: blood. The receptors here all came from a man younger than 45 with Graves' hyperthyroidism.

This clonotype has a handful of counts. In DNA form, the CDR3 reads TGTGCCAGTAAACCCGACAGCTCTGGAAACACCATATATTTT. Encoded protein: CASKPDSSGNTIYF. The chain uses TRBV19 and TRBJ1-3; TRBD1 is a possible D gene (5 bases). This CDR3 is built from 14 residues. Deletions cut 7 bases from V and 0 bases from J, with 10 bases between. The germline V gene has CDR1 LNHDA and CDR2 SQIVND (reference sequence).

The genes are TRBV13 and TRBJ2-2, with D perhaps TRBD2 (5 bases). Germline CDR1 is PRHDT and CDR2 is FYEKMQ (reference sequence). The CDR3 is made up of 16 amino acids. Trimming removed 2 bases from V and 5 bases from J, with 15 bases in between. CDR3 nucleotide sequence: TGTGCCAGCAGCTTACGGCGAGCGGTCAGAACCGGGGAGCTGTTTTTT. Protein: CASSLRRAVRTGELFF.

This clonotype was detected ten times or more. The chain combines TRBV6-1 with TRBJ2-1; 9 bases fit TRBD2. CDR3 length equals 14 residues. The V gene end was trimmed by 8 bases and the J gene end by 7 bases; junction bases not matched to a gene: 9. Germline lookup yields CDR1 MNHNS and CDR2 SASEGT. As DNA, the CDR3 is TGTGCCAGCTTGGGCGGGAGGGCCCGGAATGAGCAGTTCTTC. Translation gives CASLGGRARNEQFF.

The rearrangement links TRBV19 to TRBJ1-5, with D tentatively TRBD1 (6 bases). Germline V gene sequence: CDR1 LNHDA, CDR2 SQIVND (reference sequence). V lost 6 bases, J lost 5 bases, and 17 bases lay in between. The CDR3 loop spans 15 amino acids. The CDR3 spells CASRPGGASYQPQHF. CDR3 bases: TGTGCCAGTAGGCCGGGGGGGGCATCCTATCAGCCCCAGCATTTT. The full variable domain, completed using reference TRBV19 and TRBJ1-5, is DGGITQSPKYLFRKEGQNVTLSCEQNLNHDAMYWYRQDPGQGLRLIYYSQIVNDFQKGDIAEGYSVSREKKESFPLTVTSAQKNPTAFYLCASRPGGASYQPQHFGDGTRLSIL.

In its sample, this clonotype was seen many times. The chain joins TRBV5-1 to TRBJ1-5, with 7 bases fitting TRBD1. The germline CDR1 and CDR2 sequences are SGHRS and YFSETQ. V shed 4 bases, J shed 6 bases, and the junction held 7 bases outside the gene matches. The CDR3 contains 14 residues. The CDR3 loop is CASSKQGNGQPQHF. In DNA form, the CDR3 reads TGCGCCAGCAGCAAACAGGGGAACGGTCAGCCCCAGCATTTT.

This clonotype was detected many times. Here the CDR3 reads CASSLDPPGEQYF. Written as DNA, the CDR3 is TGTGCCAGCAGCTTAGACCCCCCAGGAGAGCAGTACTTC. The genes are TRBV7-2 and TRBJ2-7; D is undetermined. Trimming pared 1 base from V and 7 bases from J, leaving 11 bases between. Germline V lookup: CDR1 SGHTA, CDR2 FQGNSA. This CDR3 spans 13 amino acids.

This clonotype was detected a few times. This rearrangement joins TRBV19 to TRBJ1-6; 8 bases line up with TRBD1. Losses at the gene ends were 7 bases for V and 7 bases for J; bases not matched to a gene: 9. Germline-derived CDR1 and CDR2 are LNHDA and SQIVND (reference sequence). This CDR3 region has 15 residues. The DNA for the CDR3 is TGTGCCAGTATGCGGGGGACAGGACCAAATTCACCCCTCCACTTT. Its protein product is CASMRGTGPNSPLHF.

This clonotype was found a few times. This sequence joins TRBV12-3 or TRBV12-4 and TRBJ2-3; TRBD2 aligns across 14 bases. There are 16 residues in the CDR3. V lost 6 bases, J lost 4 bases, and 6 bases stayed unmatched. CDR3 sequence reads: CASRQRLAGGPDTQYF. CDR3 sequence (DNA): TGTGCCAGCAGACAAAGACTAGCGGGAGGGCCAGATACGCAGTATTTT.

This clonotype came up many times. The chain joins TRBV2 to TRBJ2-6; 7 bases line up with TRBD1. Germline V lookup: CDR1 SNHLY, CDR2 FYNNEI. The CDR3 length is 18 residues. V lost 1 base, J lost 0 bases, and 6 bases stayed unmatched. For the CDR3, the DNA is TGTGCCAGCAGTGAAGGCGCAGGGGGAATCTCTGGGGCCAACGTCCTGACTTTC. It codes for CASSEGAGGISGANVLTF.

This clonotype was picked up many times. The chain has TRBV6-1 and TRBJ2-3, with D hard to call. The V gene's germline CDR1 is MNHNS and CDR2 SASEGT. The V gene lost 5 bases and the J gene lost 0 bases, with 9 bases spanning the gap. CDR3 length: 14 amino acids. CDR3 in DNA: TGTGCCAGCAGTCTCCCCAGCAGCACAGATACGCAGTATTTT. Amino acid sequence: CASSLPSSTDTQYF.

The gene calls are TRBV18 and TRBJ2-5, with D perhaps assigned TRBD1 or TRBD2 (5 bases each). Trimming stripped 5 bases from V and 1 base from J, with 14 bases between. The CDR3 is 15 amino acids. Germline CDR1 is KGHSH and CDR2 is LQKENI. The CDR3 reads CASSTARAGQETQYF. The CDR3 DNA reads TGTGCCAGCTCAACTGCCAGGGCGGGCCAAGAGACCCAGTACTTC.

This clonotype was observed many times. The rearrangement joins TRBV9 to TRBJ1-5; D perhaps matches TRBD1 (5 bases). The V end lost 4 bases, the J end lost 6 bases, and 14 bases lay between the germline ends. The CDR3 has 14 amino acids. Germline V gene lookup returns CDR1 SGDLS and CDR2 YYNGEE. CDR3 bases: TGTGCCAGCAGCCCCCGTCCAGGGAGTCAGCCCCAGCATTTT. Translation: CASSPRPGSQPQHF.

This clonotype appeared many times. The chain links TRBV24-1 to TRBJ2-5, with 7 bases identical to TRBD2. J was trimmed by 7 bases and V by 3 bases; bases with no gene match: 10. Per germline, CDR1 KGHDR and CDR2 SFDVKD. The CDR3 has 15 residues. CDR3 nucleotide sequence: TGTGCCACCAGTGATCCACGGGCGGGGGTAGGGACCCAGTACTTC. It encodes CATSDPRAGVGTQYF.

The J gene is TRBJ2-2, the V gene TRBV7-3, with unresolved D. V was clipped by 5 bases and J by 3 bases, with 10 bases between them. CDR3 size: 14 residues. Germline V lookup: CDR1 SGHTA, CDR2 FQGTGA. The CDR3 protein is CASSPSAYTGELFF. Written as DNA, the CDR3 is TGTGCCAGCAGCCCCTCAGCTTACACCGGGGAGCTGTTTTTT.